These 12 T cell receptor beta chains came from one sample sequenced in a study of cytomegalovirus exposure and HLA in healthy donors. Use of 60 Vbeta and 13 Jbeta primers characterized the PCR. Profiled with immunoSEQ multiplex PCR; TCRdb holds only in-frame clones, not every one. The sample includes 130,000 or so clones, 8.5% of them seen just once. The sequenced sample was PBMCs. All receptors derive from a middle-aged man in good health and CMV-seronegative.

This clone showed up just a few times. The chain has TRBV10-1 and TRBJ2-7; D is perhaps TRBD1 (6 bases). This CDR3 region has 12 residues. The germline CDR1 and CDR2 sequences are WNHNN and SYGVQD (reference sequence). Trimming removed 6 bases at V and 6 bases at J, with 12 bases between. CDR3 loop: CASSPNRAEQYF. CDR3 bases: TGCGCCAGCAGCCCCAACAGGGCCGAGCAGTACTTC.

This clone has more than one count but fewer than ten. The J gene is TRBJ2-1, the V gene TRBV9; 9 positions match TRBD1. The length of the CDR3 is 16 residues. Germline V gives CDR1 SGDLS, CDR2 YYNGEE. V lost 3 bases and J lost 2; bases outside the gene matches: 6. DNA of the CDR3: TGTGCCAGCAGCGCATGGGGACAGGGTACCTACAATGAGCAGTTCTTC. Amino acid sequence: CASSAWGQGTYNEQFF.

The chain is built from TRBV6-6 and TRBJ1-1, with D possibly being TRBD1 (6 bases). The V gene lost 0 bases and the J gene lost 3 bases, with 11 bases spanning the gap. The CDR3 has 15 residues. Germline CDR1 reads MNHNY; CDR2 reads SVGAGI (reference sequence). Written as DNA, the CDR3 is TGTGCCAGCAGTTACTCGGGGAGGGGGGACACTGAAGCTTTCTTT. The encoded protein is CASSYSGRGDTEAFF.

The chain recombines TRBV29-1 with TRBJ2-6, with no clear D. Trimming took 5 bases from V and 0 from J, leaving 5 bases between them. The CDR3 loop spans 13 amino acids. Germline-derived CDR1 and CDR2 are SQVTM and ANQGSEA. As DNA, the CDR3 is TGCAGCGTTTACATCTCTGGGGCCAACGTCCTGACTTTC. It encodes CSVYISGANVLTF.

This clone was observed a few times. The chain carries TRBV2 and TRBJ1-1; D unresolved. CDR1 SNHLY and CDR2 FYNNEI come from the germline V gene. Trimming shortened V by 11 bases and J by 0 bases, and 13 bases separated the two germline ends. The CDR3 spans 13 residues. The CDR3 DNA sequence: TGTGCCTCCAAGGTACAGATGAACACTGAAGCTTTCTTT. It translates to CASKVQMNTEAFF. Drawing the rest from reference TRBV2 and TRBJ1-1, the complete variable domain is EPEVTQTPSHQVTQMGQEVILRCVPISNHLYFYWYRQILGQKVEFLVSFYNNEISEKSEIFDDQFSVERPDGSNFTLKIRSTKLEDSAMYFCASKVQMNTEAFFGQGTRLTVV.

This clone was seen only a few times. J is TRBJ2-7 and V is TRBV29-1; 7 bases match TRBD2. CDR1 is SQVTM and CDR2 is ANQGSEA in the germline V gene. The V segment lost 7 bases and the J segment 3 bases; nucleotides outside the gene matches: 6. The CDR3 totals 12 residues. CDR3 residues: CSAGTGGYEQYF. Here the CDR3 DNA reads TGCAGCGCCGGAACGGGGGGCTACGAGCAGTACTTC.

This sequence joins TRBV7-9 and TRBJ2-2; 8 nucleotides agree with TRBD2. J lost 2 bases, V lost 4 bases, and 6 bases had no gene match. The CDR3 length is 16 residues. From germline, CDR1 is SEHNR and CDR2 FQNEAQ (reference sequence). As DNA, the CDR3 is TGTGCCAGCAGCTCCCCGGGAGGGGTTAACACCGGGGAGCTGTTTTTT. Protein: CASSSPGGVNTGELFF.

For the CDR3, the DNA is TGTGCCAGCAGTTACTCGAGTGGCTACACCTTC. As protein: CASSYSSGYTF. The chain couples TRBV6-6 to TRBJ1-2; D call uncertain. The CDR3 covers 11 residues. In germline, CDR1 is MNHNY, CDR2 SVGAGI (reference sequence). V shed 0 bases and J shed 7 bases, with 3 bases lying between them.

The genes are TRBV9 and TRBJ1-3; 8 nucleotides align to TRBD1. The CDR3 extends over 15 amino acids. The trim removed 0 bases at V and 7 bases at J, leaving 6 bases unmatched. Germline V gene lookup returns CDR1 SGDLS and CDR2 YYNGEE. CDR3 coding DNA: TGTGCCAGCAGCGTAGAGGACAGGGTGGCGAACACCATATATTTT. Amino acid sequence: CASSVEDRVANTIYF.

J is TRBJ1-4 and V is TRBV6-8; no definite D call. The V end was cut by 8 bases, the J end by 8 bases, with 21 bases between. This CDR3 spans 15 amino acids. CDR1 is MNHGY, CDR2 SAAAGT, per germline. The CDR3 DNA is TGTGCCAGCGTATCCGGGTCCCGAAGAGGAGAAAAACTGTTTTTT. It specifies CASVSGSRRGEKLFF.

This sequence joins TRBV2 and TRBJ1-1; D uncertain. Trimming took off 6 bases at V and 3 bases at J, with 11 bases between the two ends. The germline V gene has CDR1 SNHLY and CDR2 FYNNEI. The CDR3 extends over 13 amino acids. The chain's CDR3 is CASSTFSDTEAFF. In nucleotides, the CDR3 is TGTGCCAGCAGCACCTTTAGCGACACTGAAGCTTTCTTT. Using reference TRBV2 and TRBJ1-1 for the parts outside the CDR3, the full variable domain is EPEVTQTPSHQVTQMGQEVILRCVPISNHLYFYWYRQILGQKVEFLVSFYNNEISEKSEIFDDQFSVERPDGSNFTLKIRSTKLEDSAMYFCASSTFSDTEAFFGQGTRLTVV.

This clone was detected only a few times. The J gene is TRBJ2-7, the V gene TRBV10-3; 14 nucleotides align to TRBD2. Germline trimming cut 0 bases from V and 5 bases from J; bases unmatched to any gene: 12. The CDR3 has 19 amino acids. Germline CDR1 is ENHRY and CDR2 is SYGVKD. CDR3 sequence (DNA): TGTGCCATCAGTGAGTCAGGGGGGACTAGCGGGGGCCTAAGGGACGAGCAGTACTTC. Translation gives CAISESGGTSGGLRDEQYF.